The 27 T cell receptor beta chains in this list originate from one sample, sequenced in a study of cytomegalovirus exposure and HLA in healthy donors. The PCR contained 60 Vbeta and 13 Jbeta primers. The assay was immunoSEQ multiplex PCR, and TCRdb's table has in-frame clones only and misses some. This sample has under 90,000 clones; around 70% occur once, and the top ten carry over 7.5%. The sample consisted of PBMCs. These TCRs come from a man aged 40-55 years in good health and CMV-seropositive.

The V and J genes are TRBV9 and TRBJ2-7; TRBD1 might be the D (5 bases). In germline, CDR1 is SGDLS, CDR2 YYNGEE. The CDR3 covers 15 residues. Trimming removed 1 base at V and 0 bases at J, with 11 bases between. The CDR3 is CASSVSGLSSYEQYF. The CDR3 nucleotides read TGTGCCAGCAGCGTATCAGGGCTTTCCTCCTACGAGCAGTACTTC.

V gene TRBV2 combines with J gene TRBJ1-5; D is ambiguous. V was shortened by 7 bases and J by 7 bases, with 23 bases between the two germline ends. Germline values: CDR1 SNHLY, CDR2 FYNNEI. The CDR3 is 16 amino acids. CDR3 loop: CASKRQVTKRVQPQHF. As DNA, the CDR3 is TGTGCCAGCAAGAGGCAGGTGACTAAGAGGGTGCAGCCCCAGCATTTT.

The chain recombines TRBV28 with TRBJ2-5; 13 nucleotides align to TRBD2. Germline trimming cut 3 bases from V and 6 bases from J; bases unmatched to any gene: 10. CDR3 length: 17 residues. Germline V gene sequence: CDR1 MDHEN, CDR2 SYDVKM. Here the CDR3 reads CASSFFRTSGSTKTQYF. CDR3 nucleotides: TGTGCCAGCAGTTTCTTTCGGACTAGCGGGAGTACGAAGACCCAGTACTTC. Combining the CDR3 with reference TRBV28 and TRBJ2-5 gives the whole variable domain DVKVTQSSRYLVKRTGEKVFLECVQDMDHENMFWYRQDPGLGLRLIYFSYDVKMKEKGDIPEGYSVSREKKERFSLILESASTNQTSMYLCASSFFRTSGSTKTQYFGPGTRLLVL.

This clone was observed a handful of times. The CDR3 DNA reads TGCGCCAGCTCCGAGGGGACTACCAGGGACAATGAGCAGTTCTTC. Translated, it gives CASSEGTTRDNEQFF. The chain employs TRBV5-1 and TRBJ2-1, with TRBD2 identical over 7 bases. The CDR3 covers 15 residues. J lost 5 bases, V lost 7 bases, and 12 bases had no gene match. In germline, CDR1 is SGHRS, CDR2 YFSETQ.

The gene calls are TRBV7-8 and TRBJ2-1, with TRBD1 identical over 7 bases. The CDR3 is made up of 15 amino acids. The germline V gene encodes CDR1 SGHVS and CDR2 FQNEAQ. V dropped 6 bases and J dropped 6; count of bases not matched to a gene: 11. The CDR3 loop is CASRPRGLGINEQFF. The CDR3 DNA reads as TGTGCCAGCAGACCTAGGGGGCTAGGTATCAATGAGCAGTTCTTC.

In this sample, this clone turned up once. The genes are TRBV10-3 and TRBJ2-3; 10 bases map to TRBD2. The trim removed 0 bases at V and 6 bases at J, leaving 3 bases unmatched. CDR1 ENHRY and CDR2 SYGVKD come from the germline V gene. CDR3 size: 15 residues. CDR3 residues: CAISESGAGGDTQYF. The CDR3 DNA follows: TGTGCCATCAGTGAGTCTGGAGCGGGGGGGGATACGCAGTATTTT.

The chain carries TRBV9 and TRBJ1-2; 8 bases fit TRBD1. V was pared by 2 bases and J by 5 bases, with 5 bases of the junction left unmatched. Germline loops: CDR1 SGDLS, CDR2 YYNGEE. This CDR3 has 14 residues. The CDR3: CASSVDRVQYGYTF. Written as DNA, the CDR3 is TGTGCCAGCAGCGTGGACAGGGTTCAGTATGGCTACACCTTC.

This clone appeared a few times. This chain uses TRBV7-2 with TRBJ2-2; the match to TRBD1 covers 9 bases. The CDR3 consists of 15 residues. Germline CDR1 and CDR2: SGHTA and FQGNSA. J was trimmed by 6 bases and V by 2 bases; bases with no gene match: 4. CDR3 sequence (DNA): TGTGCCAGCAGCTTAATTCGACAGGGGGCCGGGGAGCTGTTTTTT. Its protein is CASSLIRQGAGELFF.

The CDR3: CASSVGDSRIQETQYF. DNA of the CDR3: TGTGCCAGCAGCGTAGGTGATTCCAGGATCCAAGAGACCCAGTACTTC. The gene calls are TRBV9 and TRBJ2-5, with D uncertain. The germline V gene encodes CDR1 SGDLS and CDR2 YYNGEE. The CDR3 covers 16 residues. V was clipped by 0 bases and J by 1 base, with 13 bases between them.

The V and J genes are TRBV27 and TRBJ2-7; D remains ambiguous. Germline V CDR1 and CDR2: MNHEY, SMNVEV (reference sequence). The CDR3 sequence is 13 residues long. V lost 3 bases and J 0 bases, leaving 6 bases between the germline ends. The CDR3 region has the DNA TGTGCCAGCAGTTTCCTCGGCTCCTACGAGCAGTACTTC. This codes for CASSFLGSYEQYF.

The chain combines TRBV30 with TRBJ2-5; TRBD2 is a possible D gene (6 bases). Germline CDR1 is GTSNPN and CDR2 is SVGIG (reference sequence). Trimming took off 4 bases at V and 5 bases at J, with 14 bases between the two ends. This CDR3 has 13 residues. CDR3 region: CAWTGDRMETQYF. CDR3 bases: TGTGCCTGGACGGGGGACCGAATGGAGACCCAGTACTTC.

This chain uses TRBV2 with TRBJ2-2; D remains unclear. Trimming took 4 bases from V and 0 from J, leaving 12 bases between them. This CDR3 comprises 16 residues. The germline gives CDR1 SNHLY, CDR2 FYNNEI. This chain's CDR3 is CASSARLATNTGELFF. The CDR3 DNA reads as TGTGCCAGCAGTGCTCGACTTGCTACGAACACCGGGGAGCTGTTTTTT. The whole variable domain, remainder taken from reference TRBV2 and TRBJ2-2, is EPEVTQTPSHQVTQMGQEVILRCVPISNHLYFYWYRQILGQKVEFLVSFYNNEISEKSEIFDDQFSVERPDGSNFTLKIRSTKLEDSAMYFCASSARLATNTGELFFGEGSRLTVL.

The genes are TRBV11-2 and TRBJ2-3; D unclear. This CDR3 contains 16 residues. The germline gives CDR1 SGHAT, CDR2 FQNNGV. Trimming cost V 6 bases and J 0 bases, with 16 bases left between them. This CDR3 reads CASSYLPSASTDTQYF. The CDR3 nucleotides are TGTGCCAGCAGTTATCTACCCAGCGCGAGCACAGATACGCAGTATTTT.

Turning to this clone: At the DNA level, this CDR3 is encoded by other sequences in the same sample as well. This chain links TRBV7-8 with TRBJ1-1; D possibly corresponds to TRBD1 (5 bases). Trimming pared 2 bases from V and 0 bases from J, leaving 10 bases between. CDR3 length equals 15 residues. Germline V gene lookup returns CDR1 SGHVS and CDR2 FQNEAQ. The CDR3 DNA reads TGTGCCAGCAGCTTAAAGCGACAGCTGAACACTGAAGCTTTCTTT. Amino acids: CASSLKRQLNTEAFF.

This clone was counted a few times. The chain links TRBV29-1 to TRBJ2-1, with 14 bases identical to TRBD2. The V and J ends lost 7 bases and 0 bases, in that order; junction bases with no gene match: 2. The CDR3 loop spans 15 amino acids. The V gene's germline CDR1 is SQVTM and CDR2 ANQGSEA. CDR3 in amino acids: CSGGTSGSSYNEQFF. CDR3 nucleotides: TGCAGCGGGGGGACTAGCGGGAGCTCCTACAATGAGCAGTTCTTC.

V is TRBV5-1 and J is TRBJ2-7, with a tentative D call TRBD1 (5 bases). Germline V CDR1 and CDR2: SGHRS, YFSETQ. This CDR3 is built from 14 residues. The ends were cut back, 3 bases at V and 3 bases at J, with 13 bases in the middle. CDR3 sequence reads: CASSWADRLYEQYF. The CDR3 DNA sequence: TGCGCCAGCAGCTGGGCCGACAGACTCTACGAGCAGTACTTC.

The genes are TRBV7-2 and TRBJ2-3, with D perhaps TRBD2 (5 bases). This CDR3 is built from 16 residues. V was shortened by 1 base and J by 0 bases, with 11 bases between the two germline ends. Per the germline V gene, CDR1 is SGHTA and CDR2 is FQGNSA. As DNA, the CDR3 is TGTGCCAGCAGCTTAGTGCGCGGCGGGAGCACAGATACGCAGTATTTT. The encoded protein is CASSLVRGGSTDTQYF.

The chain recombines TRBV19 with TRBJ1-2; 7 positions agree with TRBD1. The CDR3 spans 14 residues. The germline gives CDR1 LNHDA, CDR2 SQIVND (reference sequence). Trimming cost V 7 bases and J 5 bases; bases outside gene matches: 10. DNA for the CDR3: TGTGCCAGTACTAGAGACAGGGTGCGATATGGCTACACCTTC. As protein: CASTRDRVRYGYTF.

This chain links TRBV4-2 with TRBJ2-2, with a tentative D call TRBD2 (5 bases). Germline CDR1 LGHNA, CDR2 YNFKEQ. This CDR3 contains 15 residues. Trimming took off 1 base at V and 4 bases at J, with 10 bases between the two ends. For the CDR3, the DNA is TGTGCCAGCAGCCAAGGCGAGGGTAGCACCGGGGAGCTGTTTTTT. Protein sequence: CASSQGEGSTGELFF.

This clone was observed a single time. This chain links TRBV4-1 with TRBJ2-7, with TRBD1 identical over 8 bases. Germline V gives CDR1 MGHRA, CDR2 YSYEKL. V lost 4 bases to trimming and J lost 1 base; unmatched junction nucleotides: 3. The CDR3 loop spans 14 amino acids. The CDR3 loop reads CASSLGQGSYEQYF. In DNA form, the CDR3 reads TGCGCCAGCAGCCTAGGACAGGGATCCTACGAGCAGTACTTC.

The V gene is TRBV11-2, the J gene TRBJ2-3; D call uncertain. The V end lost 0 bases, the J end lost 2 bases, and 9 bases lay between the germline ends. Germline assignment: CDR1 SGHAT and CDR2 FQNNGV. The CDR3 length is 15 residues. CDR3 region: CASSLEALTTDTQYF. CDR3 nucleotide sequence: TGTGCCAGCAGCTTAGAAGCCCTTACCACAGATACGCAGTATTTT.

V is TRBV4-3 and J is TRBJ2-7; D possibly corresponds to TRBD1 (6 bases). There are 17 residues in the CDR3. CDR1 and CDR2 (germline): LGHNA, YSLEER. Trimming took off 0 bases at V and 0 bases at J, with 15 bases between the two ends. As DNA, the CDR3 is TGCGCCAGCAGCCAAGATTTTGGGGGCTCCTACTCCTACGAGCAGTACTTC. The encoded protein is CASSQDFGGSYSYEQYF.

This sequence joins TRBV6-5 and TRBJ1-1, with 9 nucleotides matching TRBD1. Germline assignment: CDR1 MNHEY and CDR2 SVGAGI. The CDR3 has 14 amino acids. V lost 0 bases and J lost 5; bases outside the gene matches: 1. The CDR3 bases are TGTGCCAGCAGTTACTCGACAGGGGGGACTGAAGCTTTCTTT. It translates to CASSYSTGGTEAFF.

The chain recombines TRBV19 with TRBJ2-1, with 14 bases that match TRBD2. Per the germline V gene, CDR1 is LNHDA and CDR2 is SQIVND (reference sequence). J was trimmed by 0 bases and V by 8 bases; bases with no gene match: 6. The CDR3 has 17 residues. This CDR3 reads CASGLAGGRSSYNEQFF. The CDR3 DNA reads as TGTGCCAGTGGACTAGCGGGGGGCCGGAGCTCCTACAATGAGCAGTTCTTC.

This clone showed up just once. The chain carries TRBV18 and TRBJ1-1; D is perhaps TRBD1 (6 bases). The germline V and J ends were trimmed by 6 bases and 0 bases, with 11 bases remaining between them. The CDR3 length is 14 residues. Germline values: CDR1 KGHSH, CDR2 LQKENI. The DNA for the CDR3 is TGTGCCAGCTCGCCCCAGGGGCTGAACACTGAAGCTTTCTTT. Translating gives CASSPQGLNTEAFF.

This clone was detected only a few times. The gene calls are TRBV29-1 and TRBJ2-5; D possibly corresponds to TRBD1 (6 bases). This CDR3 has 13 amino acids. Germline V gives CDR1 SQVTM, CDR2 ANQGSEA. Trimming shortened V by 6 bases and J by 1 base, and 12 bases separated the two germline ends. The CDR3 nucleotides are TGCAGCGTCGCAGTGGACAGCCAAGAGACCCAGTACTTC. It is translated as CSVAVDSQETQYF.

This chain uses TRBV2 with TRBJ2-5, with TRBD1 as a possible D gene (5 bases). The germline V gene has CDR1 SNHLY and CDR2 FYNNEI. V lost 7 bases and J lost 1, with 10 bases in between. CDR3 size: 13 residues. CDR3 region: CASIQGGQETQYF. The CDR3 bases are TGTGCCAGCATCCAGGGCGGCCAAGAGACCCAGTACTTC.